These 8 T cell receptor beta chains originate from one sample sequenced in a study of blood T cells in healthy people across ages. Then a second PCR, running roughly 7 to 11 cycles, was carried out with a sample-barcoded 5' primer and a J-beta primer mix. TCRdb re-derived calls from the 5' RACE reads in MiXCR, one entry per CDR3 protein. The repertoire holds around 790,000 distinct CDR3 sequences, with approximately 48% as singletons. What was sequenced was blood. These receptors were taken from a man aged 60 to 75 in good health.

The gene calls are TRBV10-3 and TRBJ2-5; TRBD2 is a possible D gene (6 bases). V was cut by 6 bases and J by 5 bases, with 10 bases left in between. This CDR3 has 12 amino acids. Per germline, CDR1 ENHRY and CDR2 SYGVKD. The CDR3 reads CAIRKEGETQYF. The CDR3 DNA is TGTGCCATCAGGAAGGAGGGGGAGACCCAGTACTTC.

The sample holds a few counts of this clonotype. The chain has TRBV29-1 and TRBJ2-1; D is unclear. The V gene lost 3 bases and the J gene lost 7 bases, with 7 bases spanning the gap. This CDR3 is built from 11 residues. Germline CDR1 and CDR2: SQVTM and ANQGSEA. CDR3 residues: CSVDVLNEQFF. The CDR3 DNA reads TGCAGCGTTGATGTGTTGAATGAGCAGTTCTTC.

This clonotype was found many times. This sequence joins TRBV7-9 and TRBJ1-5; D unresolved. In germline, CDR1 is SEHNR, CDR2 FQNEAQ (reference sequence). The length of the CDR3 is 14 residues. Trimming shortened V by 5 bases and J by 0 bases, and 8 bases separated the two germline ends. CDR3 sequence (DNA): TGTGCCAGCAGCCAGGAAAATAGCAATCAGCCCCAGCATTTT. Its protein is CASSQENSNQPQHF.

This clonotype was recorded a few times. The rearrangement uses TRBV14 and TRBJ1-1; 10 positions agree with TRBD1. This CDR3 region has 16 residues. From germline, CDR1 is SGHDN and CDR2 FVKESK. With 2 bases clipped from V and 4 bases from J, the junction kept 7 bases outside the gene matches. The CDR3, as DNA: TGTGCCAGCAGCCAAAGTTGGGACAGGGGTTCCACTGAAGCTTTCTTT. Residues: CASSQSWDRGSTEAFF.

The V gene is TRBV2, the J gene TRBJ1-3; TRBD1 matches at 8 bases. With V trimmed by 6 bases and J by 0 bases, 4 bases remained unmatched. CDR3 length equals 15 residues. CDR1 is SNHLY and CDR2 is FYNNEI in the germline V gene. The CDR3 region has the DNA TGTGCCAGCAGCAACACAGGGGGCTCTGGAAACACCATATATTTT. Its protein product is CASSNTGGSGNTIYF.

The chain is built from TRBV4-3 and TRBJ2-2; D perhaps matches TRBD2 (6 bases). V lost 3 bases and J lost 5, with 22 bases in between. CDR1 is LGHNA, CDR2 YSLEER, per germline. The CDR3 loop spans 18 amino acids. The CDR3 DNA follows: TGCGCCAGCAGCCAGGACTTAGCGGACTTCAAAAGGACCGGGGAGCTGTTTTTT. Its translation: CASSQDLADFKRTGELFF.

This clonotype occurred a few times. The CDR3 DNA follows: TGTGCCAGCAGCGTAGACGCTTCCCTCGAGCAGTACTTC. It specifies CASSVDASLEQYF. V gene TRBV9 combines with J gene TRBJ2-7, with D uncertain. V was trimmed by 0 bases and J by 6 bases, leaving 10 bases between them. CDR1 and CDR2 from the germline V gene are SGDLS and YYNGEE. The CDR3 sequence is 13 residues long.

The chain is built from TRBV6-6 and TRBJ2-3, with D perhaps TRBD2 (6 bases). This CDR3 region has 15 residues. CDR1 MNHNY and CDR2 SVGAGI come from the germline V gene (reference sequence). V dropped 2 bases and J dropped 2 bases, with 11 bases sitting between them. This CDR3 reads CASSYLGGNTDTQYF. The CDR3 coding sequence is TGTGCCAGCAGTTACCTCGGGGGTAACACAGATACGCAGTATTTT.